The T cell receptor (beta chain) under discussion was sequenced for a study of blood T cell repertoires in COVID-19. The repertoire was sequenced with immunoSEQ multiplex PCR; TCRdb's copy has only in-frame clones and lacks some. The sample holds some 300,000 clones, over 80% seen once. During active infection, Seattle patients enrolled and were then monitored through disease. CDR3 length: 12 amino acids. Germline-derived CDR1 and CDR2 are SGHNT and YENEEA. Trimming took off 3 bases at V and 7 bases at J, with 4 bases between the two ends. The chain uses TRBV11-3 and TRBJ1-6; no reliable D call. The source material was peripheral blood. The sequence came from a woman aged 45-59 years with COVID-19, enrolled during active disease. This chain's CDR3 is CASSLGNSPLHF. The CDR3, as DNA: TGTGCCAGCAGCTTGGGCAATTCACCCCTCCACTTT.